The 12 T cell receptor beta chains presented below share a single source sample, sequenced in a study of control samples from healthy donors and cancer patients (dated by TCRdb to the early 2020s). Libraries came from the immunoSEQ multiplex PCR assay. This is the immuneACCESS table as TCRdb keeps it, with only in-frame sequences that have V and J called. A part of the clones is gone; compared with another copy, unresolved V genes explain less than half, and the rest is unexplained. A total of about 82,000 clones appear in this sample, about 90% of them only once. The biggest ten clones account for around 20% of the sample. Sequencing was done on a sample of blood. These receptors all come from a middle-aged man in good health.

The chain's CDR3 is CASSLRQGEKLFF. CDR3 sequence (DNA): TGCGCCAGCAGCCTACGACAGGGGGAAAAACTGTTTTTT. The chain uses TRBV4-3 and TRBJ1-4; 8 bases map to TRBD1. With 4 bases clipped from V and 8 bases from J, the junction kept 3 bases outside the gene matches. CDR1 and CDR2 from the germline V gene are LGHNA and YSLEER. This CDR3 spans 13 amino acids.

The rearrangement joins TRBV6-5 to TRBJ2-2, with D possibly matching TRBD2 (5 bases). This CDR3 has 15 amino acids. Germline V gene lookup returns CDR1 MNHEY and CDR2 SVGAGI. V dropped 5 bases and J dropped 1 base, with 11 bases sitting between them. The CDR3 coding sequence is TGTGCCAGCAGTCTCTACGGGGTGAACACCGGGGAGCTGTTTTTT. Encoded protein: CASSLYGVNTGELFF.

This clone was detected only once. CDR3 residues: CASSKPQTTSPEKETQYF. In nucleotides, the CDR3 is TGTGCCAGCAGCAAACCCCAAACGACTAGTCCGGAGAAAGAGACCCAGTACTTC. The chain links TRBV21-1 to TRBJ2-5; the D segment call TRBD2 is taken from the table without a DNA check. TRBV21-1 is given as a pseudogene. CDR3 length: 18 residues.

This chain uses TRBV7-2 with TRBJ1-3; no firm D call. The CDR3 is made up of 14 amino acids. V was shortened by 1 base and J by 0 bases, with 4 bases between the two germline ends. The germline gives CDR1 SGHTA, CDR2 FQGNSA. The CDR3 here is CASSLVHSGNTIYF. CDR3 DNA sequence: TGTGCCAGCAGCTTAGTGCACTCTGGAAACACCATATATTTT.

V is TRBV5-1 and J is TRBJ2-1; no firm D call. The V end lost 0 bases, the J end lost 2 bases, and 9 bases lay between the germline ends. The V gene's germline CDR1 is SGHRS and CDR2 YFSETQ. The CDR3 sequence is 15 residues long. The DNA for the CDR3 is TGCGCCAGCAGCTTGGAGATAGCAACCTACAATGAGCAGTTCTTC. It specifies CASSLEIATYNEQFF.

V gene TRBV5-1 combines with J gene TRBJ1-2, with TRBD1 identical over 7 bases. The CDR3 has 13 amino acids. Germline trimming cut 0 bases from V and 4 bases from J; bases unmatched to any gene: 0. From germline, CDR1 is SGHRS and CDR2 YFSETQ. CDR3 DNA: TGCGCCAGCAGCTTGGGGACAGGCTATGGCTACACCTTC. Translating it yields CASSLGTGYGYTF.

The chain links TRBV5-1 to TRBJ1-1, with unresolved D. Trimming took 0 bases from V and 5 from J, leaving 11 bases between them. The germline CDR1 and CDR2 sequences are SGHRS and YFSETQ. This CDR3 has 14 amino acids. In DNA form, the CDR3 reads TGCGCCAGCAGCTTGGAGGGAGAGAGGACTGAAGCTTTCTTT. Amino acid sequence: CASSLEGERTEAFF. The entire variable domain, with the rest obtained from reference TRBV5-1 and TRBJ1-1, is as follows: KAGVTQTPRYLIKTRGQQVTLSCSPISGHRSVSWYQQTPGQGLQFLFEYFSETQRNKGNFPGRFSGRQFSNSRSEMNVSTLELGDSALYLCASSLEGERTEAFFGQGTRLTVV.

The chain employs TRBV7-6 and TRBJ2-7, with unresolved D. V was cut by 2 bases and J by 4 bases, with 12 bases left in between. CDR1 SGHVS and CDR2 FNYEAQ come from the germline V gene. This CDR3 comprises 14 residues. The DNA for the CDR3 is TGTGCCAGCAGCTTAAGAACCGAGGCGTACGAGCAGTACTTC. Translation: CASSLRTEAYEQYF.

This rearrangement joins TRBV29-1 to TRBJ2-5; TRBD2 might be the D (5 bases). V was shortened by 4 bases and J by 5 bases, with 11 bases between the two germline ends. Per germline, CDR1 SQVTM and CDR2 ANQGSEA. The length of the CDR3 is 12 residues. The chain's CDR3 is CSVGAGPETQYF. CDR3 DNA: TGCAGCGTTGGTGCGGGCCCGGAGACCCAGTACTTC.

The chain links TRBV12-5 to TRBJ1-6; D is perhaps TRBD1 (5 bases). The CDR3 is made up of 15 amino acids. Deletions cut 1 base from V and 6 bases from J, with 10 bases between. CDR1 is LGHNT, CDR2 FRNRAP, per germline. CDR3 DNA sequence: TGTGCTAGTGGTTTGGAGGGACGATCTAATTCACCCCTCCACTTT. As protein: CASGLEGRSNSPLHF.

This clone was counted between two and nine times. CDR3 in DNA: TGTGCCAGCAGCTCGGACGGAAACACCATATATTTT. Translating it yields CASSSDGNTIYF. The V call is TRBV5-4, the J call TRBJ1-3; D gene unclear. Germline-derived CDR1 and CDR2 are SGHNT and YYREEE (reference sequence). Trimming left V 3 bases short and J 4 bases short, with 5 bases between. The CDR3 extends over 12 amino acids. The full variable domain, with the rest looked up from reference TRBV5-4 and TRBJ1-3, is ETGVTQSPTHLIKTRGQQVTLRCSSQSGHNTVSWYQQALGQGPQFIFQYYREEENGRGNFPPRFSGLQFPNYSSELNVNALELDDSALYLCASSSDGNTIYFGEGSWLTVV.

The chain recombines TRBV6-4 with TRBJ2-5, with 14 bases that match TRBD2. This CDR3 has 21 amino acids. Losses at the gene ends were 2 bases for V and 1 base for J; bases not matched to a gene: 15. Germline lookup yields CDR1 MRHNA and CDR2 SNTAGT. The CDR3 spells CASSDRTSGRPYFRPQETQYF. In DNA, the CDR3 is TGTGCCAGCAGTGACCGGACTAGCGGGAGGCCCTATTTTCGACCCCAAGAGACCCAGTACTTC.